Sequencing of this T cell receptor (beta chain) was carried out in a study of beta chain features in type 1 diabetes. The CDR3 runs 13 residues. Trimming took 0 bases from V and 3 from J, leaving 5 bases between them. Germline V gene sequence: CDR1 KGHSH, CDR2 LQKENI. Reverse transcription of all isolated RNA meant that expressed TCRB transcripts were sequenced. Assay: immunoSEQ multiplex PCR; the TCRdb copy retains only in-frame clones and omits some. In the table there are approximately 160,000 clones, approximately 9.9% of which are singletons. This sequence originates from a woman between 18 and 29 years old in good health. Sequencing used central memory CD4+ T cells from blood. The J gene is TRBJ1-1, the V gene TRBV18; D is uncertain. CDR3 DNA sequence: TGTGCCAGCTCACCACCGAGGGACACTGAAGCTTTCTTT. It specifies CASSPPRDTEAFF.